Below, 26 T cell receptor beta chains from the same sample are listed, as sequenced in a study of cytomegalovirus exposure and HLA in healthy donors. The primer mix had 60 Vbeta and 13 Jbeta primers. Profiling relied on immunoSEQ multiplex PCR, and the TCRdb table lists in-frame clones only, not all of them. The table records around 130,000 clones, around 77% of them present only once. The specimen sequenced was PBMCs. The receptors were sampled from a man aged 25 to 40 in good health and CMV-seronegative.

The CDR3 DNA reads TGTGCCAGCAGCCACCAGGGGACTAACTATGGCTACACCTTC. Its translation is CASSHQGTNYGYTF. This chain joins TRBV5-6 and TRBJ1-2; tentatively, D is TRBD1 (6 bases). The CDR3 has 14 amino acids. Between the trimmed V and J ends, which lost 4 bases and 0 bases, there was a span of 10 bases. From germline, CDR1 is SGHDT and CDR2 YYEEEE.

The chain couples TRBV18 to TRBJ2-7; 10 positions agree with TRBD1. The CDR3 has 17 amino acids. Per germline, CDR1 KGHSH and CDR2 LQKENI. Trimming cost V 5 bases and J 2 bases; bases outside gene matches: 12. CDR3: CASSSRDRGVSTYEQYF. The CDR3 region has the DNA TGTGCCAGCTCAAGTCGGGACAGGGGAGTGAGCACCTACGAGCAGTACTTC.

Here the CDR3 DNA reads TGTGCCAGCGGTGAGTCACAGGGGTTCTTGTCCTACGAGCAGTACTTC. Amino acids: CASGESQGFLSYEQYF. This chain uses TRBV28 with TRBJ2-7, with 7 positions matching TRBD1. Trimming removed 8 bases from V and 1 base from J; junction bases left unmatched: 14. This CDR3 has 16 amino acids. Germline CDR1 MDHEN, CDR2 SYDVKM.

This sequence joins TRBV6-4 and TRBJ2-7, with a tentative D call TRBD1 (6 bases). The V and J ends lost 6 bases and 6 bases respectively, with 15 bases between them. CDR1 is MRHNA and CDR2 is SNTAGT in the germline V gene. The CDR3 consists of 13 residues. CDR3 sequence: CASSTTGFGEQYF. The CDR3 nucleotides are TGTGCCAGCAGCACTACAGGGTTTGGCGAGCAGTACTTC.

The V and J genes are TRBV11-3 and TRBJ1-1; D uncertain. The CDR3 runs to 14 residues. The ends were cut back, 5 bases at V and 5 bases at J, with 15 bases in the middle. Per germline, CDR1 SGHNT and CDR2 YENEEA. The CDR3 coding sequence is TGTGCCAGCAGCCCGGGATCTAAGGGAACTGAAGCTTTCTTT. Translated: CASSPGSKGTEAFF. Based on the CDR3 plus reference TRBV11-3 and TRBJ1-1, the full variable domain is EAGVVQSPRYKIIEKKQPVAFWCNPISGHNTLYWYLQNLGQGPELLIRYENEEAVDDSQLPKDRFSAERLKGVDSTLKIQPAELGDSAVYLCASSPGSKGTEAFFGQGTRLTVV.

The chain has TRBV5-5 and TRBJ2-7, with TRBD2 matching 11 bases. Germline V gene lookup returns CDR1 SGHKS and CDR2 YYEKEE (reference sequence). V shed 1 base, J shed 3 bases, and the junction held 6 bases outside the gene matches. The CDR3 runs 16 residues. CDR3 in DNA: TGTGCCAGCAGCTTGACTAGCGGGGGTGTAGTCTACGAGCAGTACTTC. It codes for CASSLTSGGVVYEQYF.

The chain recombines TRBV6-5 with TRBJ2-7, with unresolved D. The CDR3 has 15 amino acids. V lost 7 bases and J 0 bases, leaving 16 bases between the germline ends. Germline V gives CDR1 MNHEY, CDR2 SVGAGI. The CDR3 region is CASTATGPSSYEQYF. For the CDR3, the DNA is TGTGCCAGCACGGCCACGGGTCCGAGCTCCTACGAGCAGTACTTC.

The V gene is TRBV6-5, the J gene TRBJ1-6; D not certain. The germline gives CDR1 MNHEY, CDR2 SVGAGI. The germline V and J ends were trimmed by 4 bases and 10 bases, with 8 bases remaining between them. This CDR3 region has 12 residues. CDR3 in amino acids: CASSSGVSPLHF. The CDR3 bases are TGTGCCAGCAGTTCCGGGGTATCACCCCTCCACTTT.

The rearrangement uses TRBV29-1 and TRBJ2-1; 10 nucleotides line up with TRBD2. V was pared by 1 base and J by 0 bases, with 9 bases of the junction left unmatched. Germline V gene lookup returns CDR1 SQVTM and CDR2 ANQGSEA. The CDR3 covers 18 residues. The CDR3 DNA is TGCAGCGTTGAAGGTGTAGCGGGAGGCAACCCCTCCTACAATGAGCAGTTCTTC. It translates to CSVEGVAGGNPSYNEQFF.

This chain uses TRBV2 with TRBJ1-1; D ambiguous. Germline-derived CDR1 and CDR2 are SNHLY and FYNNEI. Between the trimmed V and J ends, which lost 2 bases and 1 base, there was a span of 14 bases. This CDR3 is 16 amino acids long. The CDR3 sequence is CASSESRATPNTEAFF. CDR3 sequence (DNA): TGTGCCAGCAGTGAATCACGTGCAACTCCGAACACTGAAGCTTTCTTT.

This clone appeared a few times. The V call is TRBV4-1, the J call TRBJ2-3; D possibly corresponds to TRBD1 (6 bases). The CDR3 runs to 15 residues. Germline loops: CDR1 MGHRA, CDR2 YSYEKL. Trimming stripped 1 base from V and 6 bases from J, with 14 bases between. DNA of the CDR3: TGCGCCAGCAGCCAAGTGGCAGGGGTGGGGGATACGCAGTATTTT. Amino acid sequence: CASSQVAGVGDTQYF.

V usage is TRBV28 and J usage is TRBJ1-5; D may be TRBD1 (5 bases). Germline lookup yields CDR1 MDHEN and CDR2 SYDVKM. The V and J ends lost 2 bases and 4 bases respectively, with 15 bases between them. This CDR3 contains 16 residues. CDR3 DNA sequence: TGTGCCAGCAGTTTAGGAGGGGCGGTTTCTAATCAGCCCCAGCATTTT. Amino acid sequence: CASSLGGAVSNQPQHF.

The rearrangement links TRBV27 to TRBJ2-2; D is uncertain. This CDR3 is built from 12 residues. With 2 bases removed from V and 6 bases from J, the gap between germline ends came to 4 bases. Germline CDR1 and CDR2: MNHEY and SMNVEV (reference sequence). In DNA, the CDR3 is TGTGCCAGCAGTTTAAGAGCCGGGGAGCTGTTTTTT. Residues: CASSLRAGELFF.

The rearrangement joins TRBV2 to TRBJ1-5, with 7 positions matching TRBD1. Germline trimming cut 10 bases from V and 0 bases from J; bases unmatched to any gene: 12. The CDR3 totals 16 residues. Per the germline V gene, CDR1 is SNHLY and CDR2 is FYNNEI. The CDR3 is CATRLQGQNSNQPQHF. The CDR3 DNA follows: TGTGCCACAAGACTACAGGGGCAGAATAGCAATCAGCCCCAGCATTTT.

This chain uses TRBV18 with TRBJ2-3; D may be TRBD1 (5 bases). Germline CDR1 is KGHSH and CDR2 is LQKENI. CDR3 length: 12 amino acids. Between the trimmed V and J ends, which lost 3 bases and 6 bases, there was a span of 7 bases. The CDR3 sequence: CASSPGRDTQYF. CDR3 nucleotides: TGTGCCAGCTCACCGGGGCGGGATACGCAGTATTTT.

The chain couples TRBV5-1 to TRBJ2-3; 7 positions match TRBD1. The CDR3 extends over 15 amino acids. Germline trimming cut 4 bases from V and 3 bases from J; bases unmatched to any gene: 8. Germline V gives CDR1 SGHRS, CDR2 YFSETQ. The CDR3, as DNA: TGCGCCAGCAGCGCCCGGGACAGATTGACAGATACGCAGTATTTT. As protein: CASSARDRLTDTQYF.

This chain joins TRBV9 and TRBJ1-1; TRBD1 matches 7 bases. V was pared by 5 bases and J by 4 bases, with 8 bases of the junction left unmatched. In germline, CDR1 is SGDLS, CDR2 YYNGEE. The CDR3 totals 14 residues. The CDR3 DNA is TGTGCCAGCAGTCAAACAGGGGTGGGCACTGAAGCTTTCTTT. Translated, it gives CASSQTGVGTEAFF.

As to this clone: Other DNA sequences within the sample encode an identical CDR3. As DNA, the CDR3 is TGTGCCAGCAGCCCAAGGACAGGCAACTCTGGAAACACCATATATTTT. This codes for CASSPRTGNSGNTIYF. V is TRBV7-9 and J is TRBJ1-3, with 7 bases fitting TRBD1. This CDR3 is built from 16 residues. CDR1 is SEHNR and CDR2 is FQNEAQ in the germline V gene (reference sequence). V lost 5 bases, J lost 0 bases, and 7 bases stayed unmatched.

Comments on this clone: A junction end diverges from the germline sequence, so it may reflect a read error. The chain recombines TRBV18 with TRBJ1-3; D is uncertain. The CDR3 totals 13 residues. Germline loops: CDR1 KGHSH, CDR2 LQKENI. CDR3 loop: CASSPVSRNTIYF. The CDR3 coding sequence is TGTGCCAGCTCACCAGTCTCTCGAAACACCATATATTTT.

CDR3 DNA sequence: TGTGCCAGCAGCAGGAGGGTACGAGAGACCCAGTACTTC. Translation: CASSRRVRETQYF. The chain uses TRBV6-5 and TRBJ2-5, with a tentative D call TRBD2 (6 bases). The CDR3 has 13 amino acids. Trimming removed 6 bases from V and 4 bases from J, with 12 bases in between. In germline, CDR1 is MNHEY, CDR2 SVGAGI.

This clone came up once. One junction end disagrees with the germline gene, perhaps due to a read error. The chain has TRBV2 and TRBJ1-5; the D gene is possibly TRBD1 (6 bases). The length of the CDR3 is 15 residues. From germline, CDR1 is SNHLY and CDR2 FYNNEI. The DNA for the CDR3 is TGTACCAGCAGTGAATACAGGGCGCTAAATCAGCCCCAGCATTTT. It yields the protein CTSSEYRALNQPQHF. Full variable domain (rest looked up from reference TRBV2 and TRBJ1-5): EPEVTQTPSHQVTQMGQEVILRCVPISNHLYFYWYRQILGQKVEFLVSFYNNEISEKSEIFDDQFSVERPDGSNFTLKIRSTKLEDSAMYFCTSSEYRALNQPQHFGDGTRLSIL.

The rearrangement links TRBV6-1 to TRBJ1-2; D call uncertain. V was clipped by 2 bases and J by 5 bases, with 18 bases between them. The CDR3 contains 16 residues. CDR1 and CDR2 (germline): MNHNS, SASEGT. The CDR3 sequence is CASSESPSSLPYGYTF. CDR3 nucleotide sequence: TGTGCCAGCAGTGAATCCCCTAGCTCGCTGCCGTATGGCTACACCTTC.

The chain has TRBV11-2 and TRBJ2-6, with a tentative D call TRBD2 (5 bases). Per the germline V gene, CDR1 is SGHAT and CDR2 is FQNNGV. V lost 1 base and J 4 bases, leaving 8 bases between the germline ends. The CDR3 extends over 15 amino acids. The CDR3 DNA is TGTGCCAGCAGCTTAGCGGGAACCGGGGCCAACGTCCTGACTTTC. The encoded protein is CASSLAGTGANVLTF.

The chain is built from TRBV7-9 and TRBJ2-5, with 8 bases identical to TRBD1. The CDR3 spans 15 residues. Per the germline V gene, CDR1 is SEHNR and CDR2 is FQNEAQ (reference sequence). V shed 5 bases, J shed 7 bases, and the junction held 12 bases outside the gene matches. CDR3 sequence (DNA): TGTGCCAGCAGCCCCCCGGACAGGGCTTTTGTGACCCAGTACTTC. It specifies CASSPPDRAFVTQYF.

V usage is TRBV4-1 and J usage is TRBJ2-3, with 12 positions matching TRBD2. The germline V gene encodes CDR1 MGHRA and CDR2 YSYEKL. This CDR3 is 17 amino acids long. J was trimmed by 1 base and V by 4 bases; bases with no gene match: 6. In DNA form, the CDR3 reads TGCGCCAGCAGCCCGACCGGGACTAGCGGGCGCACAGATACGCAGTATTTT. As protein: CASSPTGTSGRTDTQYF.

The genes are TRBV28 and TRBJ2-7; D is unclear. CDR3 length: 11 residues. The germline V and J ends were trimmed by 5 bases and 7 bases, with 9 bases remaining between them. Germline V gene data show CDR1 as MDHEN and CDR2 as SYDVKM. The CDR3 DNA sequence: TGTGCCAGCAGTCCCCACGGGGAGCAGTACTTC. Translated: CASSPHGEQYF.